This TCR beta chain was sequenced in a study of OX40 agonist ivuxolimab in advanced cancers. Study details: A history of anti-PD-1, anti-PD-L1 or anti-CTLA-4 therapy was acceptable, and over 35% had some.

The CDR3 totals 14 residues. Germline V gives CDR1 SNHLY, CDR2 FYNNEI. Trimming cost V 6 bases and J 4 bases, with 15 bases left between them. Peripheral blood came from all dose cohorts at three timepoints. As regards this clone: The antigen remains undetermined.

TCRdb's copy holds only in-frame clones and misses some; the assay was immunoSEQ multiplex PCR. The data contain roughly 67,000 clones, roughly four fifths of them singletons. Findings and caveats of the study: At 0.1 to 3.0 mg/kg and by week 6, CD4+ and CD8+ T cells in the blood had expanded clonally.

The clonotype comes from an adult with an advanced solid tumor such as melanoma, head and neck, liver or kidney cancer. The starting material was CD4+ or CD8+ T cells sorted from blood, obtained in a trial of the OX40 agonist ivuxolimab. The genes are TRBV2 and TRBJ1-2; D is possibly TRBD1 (6 bases). Here the CDR3 reads CASSARMDSYGYTF. The DNA for the CDR3 is TGTGCCAGCAGCGCAAGAATGGACAGCTATGGCTACACCTTC.